This T cell receptor beta chain originates from a study of graft-versus-host responses after intestinal transplantation. In the study overall: Isolated intestinal, liver-intestinal, or multivisceral transplants had been given to the recipients. Induction using anti-thymocyte globulin, followed by tacrolimus and steroids for 2 to 4 years, was given to all recipients.

The repertoire was sequenced with immunoSEQ multiplex PCR; TCRdb's copy has only in-frame clones and lacks some. Of about 12,000 clones listed, 35% are singletons. This clone was counted only a few times. The germline V gene has CDR1 MNHNY and CDR2 SVGAGI (reference sequence). Trimming took 0 bases from V and 3 from J, leaving 9 bases between them. This CDR3 is built from 14 residues. Responders that carried the CFSE label, roughly 200,000 of them, were plated with roughly 200,000 irradiated, violet-dye-labeled stimulator cells. Proliferating CFSE-low CD3+CD4+ and CD3+CD8+ responders were sorted after the reaction.

The sample here was alloreactive CD8+ T cells from a mixed lymphocyte reaction culture, taken before intestinal transplant. Subset reported: CFSE-low proliferating T cells sorted from roughly six-day pre-transplant mixed lymphocyte reaction (GvH or HvG direction). The chain combines TRBV6-6 with TRBJ2-7; D not certain. The clonotype comes from a human patient who received an intestinal transplant. The CDR3: CASSYSFDNYEQYF. DNA of the CDR3: TGTGCCAGCAGTTACTCCTTTGACAACTACGAGCAGTACTTC.